This record looks at one TCR beta chain sequence and its context. The source of the sample is a study of T-cell reconstitution after alpha-beta-depleted transplantation in children. During its preparation, the TCRbeta library received unique molecular identifiers. TCRdb independently ran MiXCR on the PCR reads; one entry per CDR3 protein. The repertoire has 150,000 to 200,000 distinct CDR3 sequences, about 6.3% of them found once; the top ten carry around 3%. This sample comprised PBMCs from the stem cell graft donor, obtained from the stem cell graft. The sequence derives from a human donor who donated a stem cell graft to a child with Wiskott-Aldrich syndrome.

CDR3 region: CSANPPPGRTSEAFF. CDR3 nucleotides: TGCAGTGCTAACCCCCCGCCGGGCAGAACCTCTGAAGCTTTCTTT. The chain carries TRBV20-1 and TRBJ1-1; D unresolved. Germline V gene sequence: CDR1 DFQATT, CDR2 SNEGSKA (reference sequence). This CDR3 contains 15 residues. Trimming pared 4 bases from V and 6 bases from J, leaving 21 bases between.